The 5 T cell receptor beta chains below all came from one sample that was sequenced in a study of T-cell reconstitution after alpha-beta-depleted transplantation in children. Construction of the TCRbeta library involved unique molecular identifiers. TCRdb fed the PCR reads into MiXCR, producing one record per CDR3 protein. The sample has 200,000 to 250,000 distinct CDR3 sequences; approximately 9% are singletons. The source material was PBMCs from the stem cell graft donor, sampled from the stem cell graft. All receptors derive from a human donor who donated a stem cell graft to a child with acute lymphoblastic leukemia.

In this sample, this clonotype turned up a few times. This rearrangement joins TRBV6-5 to TRBJ2-1; 7 bases match TRBD2. The germline gives CDR1 MNHEY, CDR2 SVGAGI. V shed 4 bases, J shed 9 bases, and the junction held 12 bases outside the gene matches. This CDR3 region has 15 residues. The CDR3: CASSSQDLGEGEQFF. The CDR3 DNA sequence: TGTGCCAGCAGTTCACAGGACCTGGGGGAGGGTGAGCAGTTCTTC.

Regarding this clonotype: Its ends do not fully match the called genes, so a read error is possible. This chain uses TRBV25-1 with TRBJ1-2, with D uncertain. In germline, CDR1 is MGHDK, CDR2 SYGVNS. The CDR3 contains 13 residues. DNA for the CDR3: TGTGCCAGCACTGAACTGGCAGGTGGTGGCTACACCTTC. Protein: CASTELAGGGYTF.

The chain combines TRBV12-3 or TRBV12-4 with TRBJ1-2, with a possible D match to TRBD1 (5 bases). The CDR3 loop spans 12 amino acids. The V and J ends lost 4 bases and 3 bases respectively, with 6 bases between them. The CDR3 DNA sequence: TGTGCCAGCAGTTCAGGGTACTATGGCTACACCTTC. Residues: CASSSGYYGYTF.

This chain connects TRBV29-1 to TRBJ2-5, with D uncertain. This CDR3 comprises 10 residues. Trimming removed 3 bases at V and 5 bases at J, with 4 bases between. The germline gives CDR1 SQVTM, CDR2 ANQGSEA. CDR3 protein: CSVDRETQYF. The CDR3 DNA follows: TGCAGCGTTGACAGGGAGACCCAGTACTTC.

This clonotype was seen ten or more times. The chain is built from TRBV12-3 or TRBV12-4 and TRBJ1-3; TRBD1 might be the D (5 bases). The V end lost 4 bases, the J end lost 1 base, and 11 bases lay between the germline ends. CDR3 length: 15 residues. The CDR3 sequence is CASSSGGVSGNTIYF. The CDR3 DNA reads as TGTGCCAGCAGTTCTGGGGGGGTGTCTGGAAACACCATATATTTT.